This T cell receptor (beta chain) emerged from a study of T cells in Graves' hyperthyroidism and ophthalmopathy (dated by TCRdb to the late 2010s). The study in broad terms: To identify distinguishing TCR V-J signatures, a discovery cohort of 95 to 100 patients was used, comprising 40 to 45 with Graves' ophthalmopathy and about 59 with stable Graves' hyperthyroidism. Prospective prediction of ophthalmopathy was tested in an independent validation cohort consisting of fewer than 20 hyperthyroidism patients and 17 patients who later progressed to ophthalmopathy. For training and testing, the roughly 93 patients in the discovery cohort were randomly divided in a 7:3 ratio. In addition, the study compared T-cell repertoires in thyroid tissue and in blood from roughly 6 Graves' hyperthyroidism patients. After blood sampling, hyperthyroidism patients were treated with methimazole at a starting dose of 30 mg daily, and ophthalmopathy patients were treated with high-dose intravenous methylprednisolone. TCR Vbeta CDR3 sequencing of some 140 peripheral blood samples (approximately 44 ophthalmopathy, about 75 hyperthyroidism and around 17 progressor patients) is reported in the paper. The study at large found these results: During validation, the model predicted progression to ophthalmopathy a median of roughly 7.1 months ahead of onset, with almost 71% sensitivity and 72% to 80% specificity. No statistical method was used to fix the sample size in advance, and group allocation was not hidden from the investigators. A 13 V-J signature model separated ophthalmopathy from stable hyperthyroidism, with 87.88% sensitivity and approximately 81% specificity in cross-validation and 80%/75% in testing. Blood samples also contained most of the expanded thyroid clonotypes (frequency above 0.001), which suggests that blood repertoires may reflect thyroid immune responses.

Amplification of TCR beta CDR3 regions was carried out from RNA transcripts. The TCR CDR3 was subjected to a first round of RT-PCR using the HTBI primer set and the Qiagen OneStep RT-PCR kit. Libraries were constructed in a second round of multiplex PCR, after which size selection and purification were carried out. The libraries were sequenced on an Illumina HiSeq2000 using paired-end 100 bp reads. Regarding the original processing steps: SOAPnuke was used to process the raw data, with reads discarded if the reads contained adapters or uncalled bases, had a mean Phred below 15, or lacked an exact constant-primer or identifier match. COPE v1.2.5 was used to merge high-quality paired reads, and clonotypes were defined as unique nucleotide sequences. MiTCR v1.1 was used to align clonotypes to the IMGT TRBV, TRBD and TRBJ reference segments. The analysis included only V-J combinations with a frequency above 0.0001, which together covered roughly 99% of the repertoires. A TCS score was defined as the ratio of F50 (clonal expansion) to E x V (chaos), with BLOSUM62-based TCRdist applied between CDR3 peptides within each V-J. Welch's t-statistics and random forest reduced roughly 530 V-J features to 13, which were used in a naive Bayes classifier (R e1071). Thyroid-blood repertoire similarity was quantified with the Morisita-Horn index. TCRdb itself trimmed the public reads at Q25 with fastp, ran MiXCR and retained productive beta chains. All rows with the same CDR3 protein become a single entry with the most common DNA and genes. These V and J calls originate from TCRdb's pipeline instead of the authors' own analysis. The sample yields 480,000 or so distinct CDR3 sequences; 40% to 55% were counted once. The biggest ten clones account for about 45% of the sample.

There are 12 amino acids in the CDR3, from cysteine to phenylalanine inclusive. CDR3 DNA only is kept here, 36 bases in frame from base 1. Comments on this clonotype: The specificity of this receptor is unknown. There are no base qualities to consult, and no much larger clone falls within one base.

Patients with uncontrolled infections, other autoimmune diseases, pregnancy or lactation were excluded. Clinical symptoms, serum thyroxine and TRAb, thyroid ultrasound, and orbital computed tomography formed the basis for the diagnoses. Trizol reagent was used to extract total RNA, and RNA quality was then checked on an Agilent 2100 Bioanalyzer. This TCR was sampled from an adult woman with Graves' disease, either hyperthyroidism or ophthalmopathy (not recorded which). Sequenced: peripheral blood or thyroid tissue (not recorded which). The V and J segments used are TRBV12-3 or TRBV12-4 and TRBJ2-5; TRBD1 might be the D gene, on 5 matching bases. The DNA end is more similar to TRBJ2-7, so the J call may be wrong. The DNA sequence reads TGTGCCAGCAGAACTCAGGGCGACGAGCAGTACTTC. This sequence encodes CASRTQGDEQYF.